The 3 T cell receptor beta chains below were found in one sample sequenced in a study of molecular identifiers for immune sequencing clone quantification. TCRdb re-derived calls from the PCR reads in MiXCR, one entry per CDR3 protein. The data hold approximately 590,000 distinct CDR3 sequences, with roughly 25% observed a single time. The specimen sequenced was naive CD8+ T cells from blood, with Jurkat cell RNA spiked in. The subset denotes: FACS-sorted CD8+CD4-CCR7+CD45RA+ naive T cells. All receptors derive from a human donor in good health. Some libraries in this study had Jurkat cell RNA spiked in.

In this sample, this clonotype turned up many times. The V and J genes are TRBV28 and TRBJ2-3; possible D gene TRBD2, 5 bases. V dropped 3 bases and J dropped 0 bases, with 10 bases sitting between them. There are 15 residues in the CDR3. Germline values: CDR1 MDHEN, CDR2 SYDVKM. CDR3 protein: CASSLEDLSTDTQYF. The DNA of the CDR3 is TGTGCCAGCAGTTTGGAGGACCTCAGCACAGATACGCAGTATTTT.

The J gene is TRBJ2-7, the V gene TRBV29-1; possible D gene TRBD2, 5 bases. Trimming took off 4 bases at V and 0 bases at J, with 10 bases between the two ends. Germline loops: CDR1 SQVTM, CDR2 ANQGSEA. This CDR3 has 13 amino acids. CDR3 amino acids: CSVGIGNSYEQYF. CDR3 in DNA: TGCAGCGTTGGGATCGGGAACTCCTACGAGCAGTACTTC.

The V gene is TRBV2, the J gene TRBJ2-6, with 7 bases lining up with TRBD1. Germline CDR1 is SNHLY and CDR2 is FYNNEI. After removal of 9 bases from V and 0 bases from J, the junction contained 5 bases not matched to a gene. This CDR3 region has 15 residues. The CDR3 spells CARTDRDSGANVLTF. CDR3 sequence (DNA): TGTGCCAGGACCGACAGGGACTCTGGGGCCAACGTCCTGACTTTC.